This T cell receptor beta chain appears in the sequencing data of a study of blood T cell repertoires in COVID-19. Study-level information: COVID-19 samples from acute and convalescent phases originated in the United States, Italy and Spain.

Clones were sequenced by immunoSEQ multiplex PCR, and TCRdb holds only the in-frame ones, with some missing. In the table there are 35,000 to 45,000 clones, 70% to 90% of which are singletons. From germline, CDR1 is MDHEN and CDR2 SYDVKM. V was shortened by 2 bases and J by 4 bases, with 8 bases between the two germline ends. This CDR3 contains 13 residues. The chain has TRBV28 and TRBJ1-1; the D is unclear. Material: peripheral blood. This TCR derives from a human donor in a cohort sampled during active COVID-19. This chain's CDR3 is CASSLPPGTEAFF. CDR3 bases: TGTGCCAGCAGTTTACCCCCGGGCACTGAAGCTTTCTTT.